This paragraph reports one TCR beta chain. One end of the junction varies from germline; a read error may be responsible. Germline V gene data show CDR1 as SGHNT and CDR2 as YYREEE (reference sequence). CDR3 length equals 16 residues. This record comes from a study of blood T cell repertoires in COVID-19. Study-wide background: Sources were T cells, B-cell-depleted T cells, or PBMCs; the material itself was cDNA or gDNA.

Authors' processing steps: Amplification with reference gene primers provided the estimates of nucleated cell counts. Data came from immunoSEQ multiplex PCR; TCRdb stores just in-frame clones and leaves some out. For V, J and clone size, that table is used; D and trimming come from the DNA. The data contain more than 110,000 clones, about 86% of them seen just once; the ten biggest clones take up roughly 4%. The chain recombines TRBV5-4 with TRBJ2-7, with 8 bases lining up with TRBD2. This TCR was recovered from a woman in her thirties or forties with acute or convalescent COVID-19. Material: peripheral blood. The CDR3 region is CASNLGGGPVPYEQYF. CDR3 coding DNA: TGTGCCAGCAACTTGGGCGGGGGGCCGGTCCCCTACGAGCAGTACTTC.